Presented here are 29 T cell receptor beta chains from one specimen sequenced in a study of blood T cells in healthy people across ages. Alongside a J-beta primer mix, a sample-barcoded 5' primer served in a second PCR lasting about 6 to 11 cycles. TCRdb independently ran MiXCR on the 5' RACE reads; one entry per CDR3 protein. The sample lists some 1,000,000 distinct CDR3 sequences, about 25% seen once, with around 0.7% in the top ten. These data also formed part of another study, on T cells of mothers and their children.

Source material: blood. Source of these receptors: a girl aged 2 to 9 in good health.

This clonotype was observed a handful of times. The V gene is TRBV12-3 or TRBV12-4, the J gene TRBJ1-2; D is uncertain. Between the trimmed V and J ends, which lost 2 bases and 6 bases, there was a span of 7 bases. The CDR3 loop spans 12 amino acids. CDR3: CASSLNRDGYTF. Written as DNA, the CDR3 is TGTGCCAGCAGTTTAAACCGAGATGGCTACACCTTC.

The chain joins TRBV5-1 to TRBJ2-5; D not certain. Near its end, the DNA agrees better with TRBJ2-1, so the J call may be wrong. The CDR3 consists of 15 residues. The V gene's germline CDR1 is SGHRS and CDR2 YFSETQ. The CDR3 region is CASSLEVSTVNEQFF. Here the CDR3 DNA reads TGCGCCAGCAGCTTGGAAGTAAGTACAGTCAATGAGCAGTTCTTC.

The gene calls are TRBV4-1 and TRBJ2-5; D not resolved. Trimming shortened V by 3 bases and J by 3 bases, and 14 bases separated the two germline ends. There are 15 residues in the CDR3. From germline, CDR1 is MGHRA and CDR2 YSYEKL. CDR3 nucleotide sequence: TGCGCCAGCAGCCACGGACCTACCGGTAAAGAGACCCAGTACTTC. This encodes CASSHGPTGKETQYF.

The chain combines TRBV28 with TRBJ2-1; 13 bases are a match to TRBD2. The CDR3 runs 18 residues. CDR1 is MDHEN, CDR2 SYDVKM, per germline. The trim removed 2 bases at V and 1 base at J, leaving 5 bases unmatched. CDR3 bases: TGTGCCAGCAGTTTAGTACTAGCGGGAGGGGCATCCTACAATGAGCAGTTCTTC. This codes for CASSLVLAGGASYNEQFF.

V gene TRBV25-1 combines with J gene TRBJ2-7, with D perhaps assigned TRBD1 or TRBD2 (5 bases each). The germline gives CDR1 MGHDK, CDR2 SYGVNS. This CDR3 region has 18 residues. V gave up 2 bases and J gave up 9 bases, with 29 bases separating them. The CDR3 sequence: CASSEGERGVDLLRGQYF. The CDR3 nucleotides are TGTGCCAGCAGTGAAGGGGAGAGAGGGGTCGACTTATTACGAGGGCAGTACTTC.

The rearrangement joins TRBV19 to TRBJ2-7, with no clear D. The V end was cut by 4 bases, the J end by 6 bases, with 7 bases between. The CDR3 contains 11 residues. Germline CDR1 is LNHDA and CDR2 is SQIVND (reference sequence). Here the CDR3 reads CASSNGPEQYF. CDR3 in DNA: TGTGCCAGTAGTAATGGTCCCGAGCAGTACTTC.

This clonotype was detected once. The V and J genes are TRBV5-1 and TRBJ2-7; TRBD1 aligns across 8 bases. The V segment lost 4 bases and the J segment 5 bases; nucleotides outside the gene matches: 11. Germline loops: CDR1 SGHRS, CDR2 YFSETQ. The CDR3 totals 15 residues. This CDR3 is CASSTQGQVFDEQYF. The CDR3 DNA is TGCGCCAGCAGCACCCAGGGACAGGTGTTCGACGAGCAGTACTTC.

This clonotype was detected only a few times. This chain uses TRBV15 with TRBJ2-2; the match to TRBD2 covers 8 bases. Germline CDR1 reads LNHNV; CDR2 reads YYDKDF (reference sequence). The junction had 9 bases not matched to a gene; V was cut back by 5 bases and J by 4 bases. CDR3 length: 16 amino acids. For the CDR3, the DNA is TGTGCCACCAGCGGGAGTAGCGGGGTGACCACCGGGGAGCTGTTTTTT. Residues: CATSGSSGVTTGELFF.

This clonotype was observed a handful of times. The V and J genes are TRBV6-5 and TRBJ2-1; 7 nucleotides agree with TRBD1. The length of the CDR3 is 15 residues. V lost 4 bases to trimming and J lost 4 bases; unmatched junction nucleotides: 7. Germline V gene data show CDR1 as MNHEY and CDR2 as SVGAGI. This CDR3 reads CASSSSGTEYNEQFF. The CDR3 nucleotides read TGTGCCAGCAGTTCATCCGGGACAGAATACAATGAGCAGTTCTTC.

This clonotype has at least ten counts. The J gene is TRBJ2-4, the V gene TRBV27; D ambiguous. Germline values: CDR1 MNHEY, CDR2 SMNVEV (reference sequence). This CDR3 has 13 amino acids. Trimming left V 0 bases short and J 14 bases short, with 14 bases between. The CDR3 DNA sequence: TGTGCCAGCAGTTTATCTTCAGGCCTCCTGGAGTACTTC. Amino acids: CASSLSSGLLEYF.

For the CDR3, the DNA is TGTGCCAGCAGCCCTTATATAGGACAGACCGGGGAGCTGTTTTTT. It is translated as CASSPYIGQTGELFF. V and J are TRBV7-6 and TRBJ2-2; a possible D gene is TRBD1 (6 bases). Trimming stripped 5 bases from V and 5 bases from J, with 15 bases between. Germline V gene data show CDR1 as SGHVS and CDR2 as FNYEAQ. The CDR3 runs 15 residues.

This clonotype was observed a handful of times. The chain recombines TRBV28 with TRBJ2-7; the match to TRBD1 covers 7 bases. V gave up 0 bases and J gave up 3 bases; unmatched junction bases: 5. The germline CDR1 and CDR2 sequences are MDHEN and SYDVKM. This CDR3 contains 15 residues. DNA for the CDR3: TGTGCCAGCAGTTTATGGCGTCAGGGGGACTACGAGCAGTACTTC. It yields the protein CASSLWRQGDYEQYF. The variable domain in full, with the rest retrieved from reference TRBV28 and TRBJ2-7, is DVKVTQSSRYLVKRTGEKVFLECVQDMDHENMFWYRQDPGLGLRLIYFSYDVKMKEKGDIPEGYSVSREKKERFSLILESASTNQTSMYLCASSLWRQGDYEQYFGPGTRLTVT.

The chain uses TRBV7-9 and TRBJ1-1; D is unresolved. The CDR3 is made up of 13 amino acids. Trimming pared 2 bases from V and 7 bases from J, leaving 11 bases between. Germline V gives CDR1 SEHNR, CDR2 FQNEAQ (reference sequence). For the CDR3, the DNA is TGTGCCAGCAGCTTAATAGGGCGGGATGAAGCTTTCTTT. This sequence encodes CASSLIGRDEAFF. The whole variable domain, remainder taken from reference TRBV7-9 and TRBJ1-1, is DTGVSQNPRHKITKRGQNVTFRCDPISEHNRLYWYRQTLGQGPEFLTYFQNEAQLEKSRLLSDRFSAERPKGSFSTLEIQRTEQGDSAMYLCASSLIGRDEAFFGQGTRLTVV.

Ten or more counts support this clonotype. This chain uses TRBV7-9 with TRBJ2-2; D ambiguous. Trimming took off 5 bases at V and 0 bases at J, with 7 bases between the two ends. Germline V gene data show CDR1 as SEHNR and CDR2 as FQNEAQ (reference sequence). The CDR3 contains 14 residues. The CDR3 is CASSHNPNTGELFF. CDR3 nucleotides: TGTGCCAGCAGCCATAACCCGAACACCGGGGAGCTGTTTTTT.

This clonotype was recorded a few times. CDR3 sequence (DNA): TGTGCCAGCAGTTTTGGGACAGTGGATACGCAGTATTTT. Encoded protein: CASSFGTVDTQYF. The chain links TRBV27 to TRBJ2-3; 7 bases are a match to TRBD1. V gave up 3 bases and J gave up 6 bases; unmatched junction bases: 3. This CDR3 spans 13 amino acids. The germline CDR1 and CDR2 sequences are MNHEY and SMNVEV (reference sequence).

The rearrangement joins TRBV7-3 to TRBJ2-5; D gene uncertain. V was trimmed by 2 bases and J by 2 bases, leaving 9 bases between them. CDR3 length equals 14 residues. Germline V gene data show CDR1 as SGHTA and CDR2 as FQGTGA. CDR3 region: CASSLGSRQETQYF. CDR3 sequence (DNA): TGTGCCAGCAGCTTAGGGTCCCGGCAAGAGACCCAGTACTTC.

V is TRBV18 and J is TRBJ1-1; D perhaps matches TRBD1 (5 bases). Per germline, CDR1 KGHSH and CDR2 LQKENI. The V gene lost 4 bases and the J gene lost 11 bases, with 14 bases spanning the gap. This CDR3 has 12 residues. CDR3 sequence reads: CASSHSTEGAFF. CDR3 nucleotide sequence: TGTGCCAGCTCACACTCGACAGAGGGGGCTTTCTTT.

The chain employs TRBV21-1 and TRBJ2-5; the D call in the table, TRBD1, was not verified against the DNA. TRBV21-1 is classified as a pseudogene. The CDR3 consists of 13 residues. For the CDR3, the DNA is TGCGCCAGCGGGGACAGTCCACAGCAGACCCAGTACTTC. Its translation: CASGDSPQQTQYF.

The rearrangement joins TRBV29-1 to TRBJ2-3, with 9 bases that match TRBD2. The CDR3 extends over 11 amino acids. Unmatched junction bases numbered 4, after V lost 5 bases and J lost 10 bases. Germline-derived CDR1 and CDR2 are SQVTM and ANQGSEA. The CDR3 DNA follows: TGCAGCGTTTCTAGCGGGGAAGCGCAGTATTTT. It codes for CSVSSGEAQYF.

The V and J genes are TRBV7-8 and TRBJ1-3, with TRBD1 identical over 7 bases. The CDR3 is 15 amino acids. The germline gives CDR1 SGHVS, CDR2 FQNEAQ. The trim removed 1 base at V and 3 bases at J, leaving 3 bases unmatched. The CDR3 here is CASSLDRGVGNTIYF. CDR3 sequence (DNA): TGTGCCAGCAGCTTAGACAGGGGCGTTGGAAACACCATATATTTT.

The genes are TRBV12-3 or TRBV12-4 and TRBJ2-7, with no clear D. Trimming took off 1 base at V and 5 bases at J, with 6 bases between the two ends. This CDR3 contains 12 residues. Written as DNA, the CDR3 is TGTGCCAGCAGTTTAGTGCAGGACGAGCAGTACTTC. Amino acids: CASSLVQDEQYF.

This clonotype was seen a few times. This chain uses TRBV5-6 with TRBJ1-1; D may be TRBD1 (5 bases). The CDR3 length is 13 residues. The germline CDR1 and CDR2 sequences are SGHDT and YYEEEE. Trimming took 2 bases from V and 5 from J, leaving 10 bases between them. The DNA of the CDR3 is TGTGCCAGCAGCTTCTGGGGGGGAACTGAAGCTTTCTTT. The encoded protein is CASSFWGGTEAFF.

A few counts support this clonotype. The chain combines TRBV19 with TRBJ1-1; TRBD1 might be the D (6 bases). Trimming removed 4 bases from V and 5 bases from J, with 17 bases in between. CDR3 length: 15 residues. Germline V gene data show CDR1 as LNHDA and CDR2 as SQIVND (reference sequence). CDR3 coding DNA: TGTGCCAGTAGTACCCTCTCAGGGGAGGGGACTGAAGCTTTCTTT. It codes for CASSTLSGEGTEAFF. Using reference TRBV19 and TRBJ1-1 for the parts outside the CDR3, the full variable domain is DGGITQSPKYLFRKEGQNVTLSCEQNLNHDAMYWYRQDPGQGLRLIYYSQIVNDFQKGDIAEGYSVSREKKESFPLTVTSAQKNPTAFYLCASSTLSGEGTEAFFGQGTRLTVV.

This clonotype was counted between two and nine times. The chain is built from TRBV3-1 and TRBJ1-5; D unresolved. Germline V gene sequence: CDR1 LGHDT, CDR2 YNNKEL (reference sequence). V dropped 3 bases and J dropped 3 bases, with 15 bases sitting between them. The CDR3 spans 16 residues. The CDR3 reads CASSQSITPLNQPQHF. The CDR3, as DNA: TGTGCCAGCAGCCAGTCCATCACTCCACTCAATCAGCCCCAGCATTTT.

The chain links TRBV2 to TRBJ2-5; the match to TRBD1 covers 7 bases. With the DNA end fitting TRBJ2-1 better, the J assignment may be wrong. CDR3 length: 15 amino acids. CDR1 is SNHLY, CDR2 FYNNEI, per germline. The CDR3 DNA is TGTGCCAGCAGTGGAGGACAGGCGAGAGGGAATGAGCAGTTCTTC. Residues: CASSGGQARGNEQFF.

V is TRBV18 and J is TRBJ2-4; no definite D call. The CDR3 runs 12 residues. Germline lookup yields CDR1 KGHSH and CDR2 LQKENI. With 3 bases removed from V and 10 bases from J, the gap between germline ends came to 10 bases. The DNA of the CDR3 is TGTGCCAGCTCACCCTTCGGTGAAATTCAGTACTTC. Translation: CASSPFGEIQYF.

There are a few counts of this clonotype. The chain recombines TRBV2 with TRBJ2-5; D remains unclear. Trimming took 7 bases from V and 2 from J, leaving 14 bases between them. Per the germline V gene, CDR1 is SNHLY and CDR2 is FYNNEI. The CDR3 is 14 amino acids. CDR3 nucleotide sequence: TGTGCCAGCAAGAGTGCAGTTTTGCAAGAGACCCAGTACTTC. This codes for CASKSAVLQETQYF.

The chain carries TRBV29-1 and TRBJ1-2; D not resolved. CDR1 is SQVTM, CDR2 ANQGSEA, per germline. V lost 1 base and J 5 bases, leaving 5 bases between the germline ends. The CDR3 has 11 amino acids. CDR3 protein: CSVEVSYGYTF. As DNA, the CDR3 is TGCAGCGTTGAAGTCTCGTATGGCTACACCTTC.

CDR3: CSAMSSESLNEQFF. The CDR3 nucleotides are TGCAGTGCTATGTCCAGCGAGAGCCTAAATGAGCAGTTCTTC. The rearrangement joins TRBV20-1 to TRBJ2-5; D is undetermined. TRBJ2-1 matches the DNA end more closely, so the J call is doubtful. The CDR3 has 14 amino acids. Germline lookup yields CDR1 DFQATT and CDR2 SNEGSKA (reference sequence).